These 21 T cell receptor beta chains share one sample of origin, sequenced in a study of cytomegalovirus exposure and HLA in healthy donors. It was with 60 Vbeta and 13 Jbeta primers that the PCR ran. Libraries were prepared by immunoSEQ multiplex PCR; TCRdb keeps only in-frame clonotypes and omits some of them. The table lists approximately 140,000 clones, around three quarters of them singletons. The material sequenced was PBMCs. The receptors derive from a woman aged 55-75 years in good health and CMV-seropositive.

This clone was observed a handful of times. The V call is TRBV6-4, the J call TRBJ2-1; 7 positions match TRBD1. V was clipped by 2 bases and J by 4 bases; unmatched bases: 5. The CDR3 extends over 15 amino acids. The V gene's germline CDR1 is MRHNA and CDR2 SNTAGT. The CDR3 nucleotides read TGTGCCAGCAGTGACGGGTCGGGACAGTACAATGAGCAGTTCTTC. This encodes CASSDGSGQYNEQFF.

DNA for the CDR3: TGTGCCAGCAGCGTTAGCGGGGGCGGAGATACGCAGTATTTT. This gives the protein CASSVSGGGDTQYF. This chain uses TRBV9 with TRBJ2-3, with 9 bases lining up with TRBD2. Germline-derived CDR1 and CDR2 are SGDLS and YYNGEE. The CDR3 totals 14 residues. Germline trimming cut 2 bases from V and 5 bases from J; bases unmatched to any gene: 3.

The chain joins TRBV2 to TRBJ1-1, with D maybe TRBD1 (5 bases). Per germline, CDR1 SNHLY and CDR2 FYNNEI. V gave up 5 bases and J gave up 0 bases, with 10 bases separating them. This CDR3 region has 14 residues. The CDR3 sequence: CASSLTELNTEAFF. CDR3 bases: TGTGCCAGCAGTCTGACAGAACTGAACACTGAAGCTTTCTTT. Full variable domain (missing parts from reference TRBV2 and TRBJ1-1): EPEVTQTPSHQVTQMGQEVILRCVPISNHLYFYWYRQILGQKVEFLVSFYNNEISEKSEIFDDQFSVERPDGSNFTLKIRSTKLEDSAMYFCASSLTELNTEAFFGQGTRLTVV.

The J gene is TRBJ1-5, the V gene TRBV7-9; perhaps TRBD1 as D (6 bases). Trimming shortened V by 5 bases and J by 13 bases, and 15 bases separated the two germline ends. Germline CDR1 reads SEHNR; CDR2 reads FQNEAQ (reference sequence). The CDR3 length is 12 residues. Here the CDR3 DNA reads TGTGCCAGCAGCCCGAATTGGGGGCGACAGCATTTT. It is translated as CASSPNWGRQHF.

This rearrangement joins TRBV6-5 to TRBJ1-2; perhaps TRBD1 as D (6 bases). The germline CDR1 and CDR2 sequences are MNHEY and SVGAGI. The V end was cut by 6 bases, the J end by 3 bases, with 14 bases between. The length of the CDR3 is 14 residues. CDR3: CASRDPTGHYGYTF. The CDR3 nucleotides read TGTGCCAGCAGGGACCCGACAGGCCACTATGGCTACACCTTC.

V is TRBV4-1 and J is TRBJ2-6; D gene ambiguous. The V end lost 3 bases, the J end lost 2 bases, and 11 bases lay between the germline ends. Per the germline V gene, CDR1 is MGHRA and CDR2 is YSYEKL. The CDR3 loop spans 16 amino acids. CDR3 DNA sequence: TGCGCCAGCAGCCACCCGCAGCGTACTGGGGCCAACGTCCTGACTTTC. It is translated as CASSHPQRTGANVLTF.

V is TRBV19 and J is TRBJ1-2, with 7 bases fitting TRBD1. J gave up 0 bases and V 5 bases, and 6 bases lay outside the gene matches. Germline CDR1 reads LNHDA; CDR2 reads SQIVND (reference sequence). The CDR3 runs to 15 residues. CDR3 coding DNA: TGTGCCAGTAGTTACCAGGGGGACTCTAACTATGGCTACACCTTC. Amino acids: CASSYQGDSNYGYTF.

DNA for the CDR3: TGTGCCAGCACGAGCGGGGGCCAATCCACCTACAATGAGCAGTTCTTC. This translates into CASTSGGQSTYNEQFF. The chain combines TRBV27 with TRBJ2-1; 8 bases line up with TRBD2. Losses at the gene ends were 7 bases for V and 2 bases for J; bases not matched to a gene: 10. This CDR3 has 16 amino acids. Looked up from germline, CDR1 is MNHEY and CDR2 is SMNVEV (reference sequence).

This chain connects TRBV19 to TRBJ1-1, with 11 nucleotides matching TRBD1. V shed 7 bases, J shed 1 base, and the junction held 5 bases outside the gene matches. CDR1 LNHDA and CDR2 SQIVND come from the germline V gene (reference sequence). The CDR3 runs 15 residues. In DNA form, the CDR3 reads TGTGCCAGTACGGACAGGGGGCCGGGGAACACTGAAGCTTTCTTT. Translation gives CASTDRGPGNTEAFF.

This clone turned up a few times. The gene calls are TRBV5-6 and TRBJ1-6; D possibly corresponds to TRBD1 (5 bases). CDR1 and CDR2 (germline): SGHDT, YYEEEE. The CDR3 is made up of 16 amino acids. Between the trimmed V and J ends, which lost 5 bases and 7 bases, there was a span of 19 bases. CDR3 nucleotide sequence: TGTGCCAGCAGGCGTATAAACCGACAGCTGAATTCACCCCTCCACTTT. It encodes CASRRINRQLNSPLHF. Full variable domain (remainder filled in from reference TRBV5-6 and TRBJ1-6): DAGVTQSPTHLIKTRGQQVTLRCSPKSGHDTVSWYQQALGQGPQFIFQYYEEEERQRGNFPDRFSGHQFPNYSSELNVNALLLGDSALYLCASRRINRQLNSPLHFGNGTRLTVT.

This clone showed up just once. The rearrangement uses TRBV5-1 and TRBJ2-7, with 11 bases aligning to TRBD2. The CDR3 runs 15 residues. CDR1 and CDR2 (germline): SGHRS, YFSETQ. The V gene end was trimmed by 3 bases and the J gene end by 6 bases; junction bases not matched to a gene: 8. The CDR3 reads CASSSRSGGATEQYF. The CDR3 coding sequence is TGCGCCAGCAGCTCCCGTAGCGGGGGGGCCACCGAGCAGTACTTC. Complete variable domain (other parts from reference TRBV5-1 and TRBJ2-7): KAGVTQTPRYLIKTRGQQVTLSCSPISGHRSVSWYQQTPGQGLQFLFEYFSETQRNKGNFPGRFSGRQFSNSRSEMNVSTLELGDSALYLCASSSRSGGATEQYFGPGTRLTVT.

V usage is TRBV18 and J usage is TRBJ1-4, with 11 bases fitting TRBD1. In germline, CDR1 is KGHSH, CDR2 LQKENI. This CDR3 contains 14 residues. Unmatched junction bases numbered 5, after V lost 4 bases and J lost 10 bases. DNA of the CDR3: TGTGCCAGCTCACGGGACAGGGGGACTGGAAAACTGTTTTTT. This encodes CASSRDRGTGKLFF.

V gene TRBV9 combines with J gene TRBJ2-5; 10 bases align to TRBD2. J gave up 4 bases and V 0 bases, and 6 bases lay outside the gene matches. This CDR3 is 16 amino acids long. The germline gives CDR1 SGDLS, CDR2 YYNGEE. CDR3 region: CASSVASGGAGETQYF. The CDR3 bases are TGTGCCAGCAGCGTAGCTAGCGGGGGCGCCGGAGAGACCCAGTACTTC. The entire variable domain, with the rest obtained from reference TRBV9 and TRBJ2-5, is as follows: DSGVTQTPKHLITATGQRVTLRCSPRSGDLSVYWYQQSLDQGLQFLIQYYNGEERAKGNILERFSAQQFPDLHSELNLSSLELGDSALYFCASSVASGGAGETQYFGPGTRLLVL.

CDR3: CASGDLKYNEQFF. The CDR3, as DNA: TGTGCCAGCGGGGACTTAAAATACAATGAGCAGTTCTTC. The J gene is TRBJ2-1, the V gene TRBV6-5, with D perhaps TRBD2 (6 bases). This CDR3 has 13 residues. Between the trimmed V and J ends, which lost 8 bases and 4 bases, there was a span of 12 bases. Germline-derived CDR1 and CDR2 are MNHEY and SVGAGI.

V and J are TRBV7-6 and TRBJ1-5, with D hard to call. Germline V gene data show CDR1 as SGHVS and CDR2 as FNYEAQ. V was clipped by 4 bases and J by 6 bases, with 13 bases between them. This CDR3 comprises 14 residues. CDR3 in amino acids: CASSSGLEGQPQHF. The CDR3 bases are TGTGCCAGCAGCTCCGGGCTGGAGGGTCAGCCCCAGCATTTT. The full variable domain, in which reference TRBV7-6 and TRBJ1-5 provide the parts outside the CDR3, is GAGVSQSPRYKVTKRGQDVALRCDPISGHVSLYWYRQALGQGPEFLTYFNYEAQQDKSGLPNDRFSAERPEGSISTLTIQRTEQRDSAMYRCASSSGLEGQPQHFGDGTRLSIL.

This chain links TRBV5-5 with TRBJ1-3, with 7 bases matching TRBD1. V was clipped by 3 bases and J by 0 bases; unmatched bases: 9. CDR1 and CDR2 from the germline V gene are SGHKS and YYEKEE (reference sequence). CDR3 length: 17 amino acids. Written as DNA, the CDR3 is TGTGCCAGCAGCTCTCGCGGACAGGCAATCTCTGGAAACACCATATATTTT. It encodes CASSSRGQAISGNTIYF.

The chain recombines TRBV2 with TRBJ2-7, with 7 bases matching TRBD2. V gave up 5 bases and J gave up 2 bases; unmatched junction bases: 6. The CDR3 runs to 14 residues. The germline gives CDR1 SNHLY, CDR2 FYNNEI. This CDR3 reads CASSFRGVTYEQYF. The CDR3 DNA follows: TGTGCCAGCAGTTTTCGGGGGGTGACCTACGAGCAGTACTTC.

CDR3 sequence: CASSEILGAGGTEAFF. The CDR3 coding sequence is TGTGCCAGCAGTGAAATTTTGGGGGCGGGGGGCACTGAAGCTTTCTTT. The chain is built from TRBV6-1 and TRBJ1-1, with a tentative D call TRBD1 (6 bases). The CDR3 runs 16 residues. Between the trimmed V and J ends, which lost 2 bases and 4 bases, there was a span of 17 bases. Germline CDR1 reads MNHNS; CDR2 reads SASEGT.

This chain uses TRBV7-9 with TRBJ1-6; TRBD1 agrees at 7 bases. The germline CDR1 and CDR2 sequences are SEHNR and FQNEAQ (reference sequence). The CDR3 has 14 residues. The junction had 7 bases not matched to a gene; V was cut back by 3 bases and J by 11 bases. CDR3 loop: CASSFTGTVTPLHF. In nucleotides, the CDR3 is TGTGCCAGCAGCTTTACCGGGACAGTAACACCCCTCCACTTT.

This clone has a handful of counts. The chain carries TRBV28 and TRBJ1-5, with a tentative D call TRBD1 (5 bases). CDR3 length: 14 amino acids. CDR1 is MDHEN and CDR2 is SYDVKM in the germline V gene. V was clipped by 2 bases and J by 7 bases, with 12 bases between them. CDR3 sequence (DNA): TGTGCCAGCAGTTTACGGAGGGACGACCAGCCCCAGCATTTT. Its protein product is CASSLRRDDQPQHF.

The CDR3 sequence is CASKDQGIPHEQYF. The CDR3 DNA is TGTGCCAGTAAAGACCAGGGAATACCCCACGAGCAGTACTTC. J is TRBJ2-5 and V is TRBV19, with a possible D match to TRBD1 (5 bases). The DNA end lines up better with TRBJ2-7; the J call may be wrong. This CDR3 has 14 residues. CDR1 and CDR2 from the germline V gene are LNHDA and SQIVND (reference sequence).